This T cell receptor beta chain was recorded in a study of Graves' ophthalmopathy and Graves' hyperthyroidism. Germline loops: CDR1 MNHEY, CDR2 SVGEGT. Trimming removed 5 bases from V and 8 bases from J; junction bases left unmatched: 8. This CDR3 spans 13 amino acids. RNA transcripts were the source from which TCR beta CDR3 regions were amplified. HTBI primers were employed in first-round RT-PCR, then a second-round multiplex PCR followed. TCRdb re-derived calls from the multiplex PCR reads in MiXCR, one entry per CDR3 protein. The sample contains under 350,000 distinct CDR3 sequences, 15% to 20% of which appear only once.

The chain has TRBV6-2 or TRBV6-3 and TRBJ1-2, with 7 positions matching TRBD1. This TCR was sampled from an adult man with Graves' ophthalmopathy. The sample comprised peripheral blood. As DNA, the CDR3 is TGTGCCAGCAGTGCCACGACAGGGCGAGGCTACACCTTC. Amino acids: CASSATTGRGYTF.